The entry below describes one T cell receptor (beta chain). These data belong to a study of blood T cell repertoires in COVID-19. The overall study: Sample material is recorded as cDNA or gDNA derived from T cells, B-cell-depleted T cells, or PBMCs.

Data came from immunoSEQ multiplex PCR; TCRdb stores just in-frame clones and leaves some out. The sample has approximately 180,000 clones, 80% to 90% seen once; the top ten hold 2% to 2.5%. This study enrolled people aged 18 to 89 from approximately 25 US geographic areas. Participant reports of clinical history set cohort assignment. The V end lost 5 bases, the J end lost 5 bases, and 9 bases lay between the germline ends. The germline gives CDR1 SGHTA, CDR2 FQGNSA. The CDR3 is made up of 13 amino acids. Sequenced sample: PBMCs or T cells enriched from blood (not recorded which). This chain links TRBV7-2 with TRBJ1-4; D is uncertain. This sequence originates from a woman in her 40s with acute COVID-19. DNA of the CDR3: TGTGCCAGCAGCAGATTTCGGAATGAAAAACTGTTTTTT. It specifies CASSRFRNEKLFF.